The following is a TCR beta chain sequence with its context. No antigen is known for it. One junction end does not reproduce the germline sequence, and a read error may be involved. The CDR3 spans 8 residues. Germline-derived CDR1 and CDR2 are SNHLY and FYNNEI. This entry belongs to a study of siplizumab effects on memory and regulatory T cells. Overall study findings and caveats: Naive T cells looked more diverse than memory cells, and they looked like major contributors to the alloresponse.

Per individual sample, 90,000 to 100,000 TCR templates were assayed. Using immunoSEQ multiplex PCR, the repertoire was profiled, and TCRdb retains in-frame clones only, with some absent. The table includes 100,000 or so clones, around 94% detected once. This TCR came from a human donor in good health. V gene TRBV2 combines with J gene TRBJ2-3; 7 bases match TRBD1. Sequencing used Tregs sorted from blood. The CDR3 DNA is TGTGCCATCGACAGGGCCCCCTTT. It is translated as CAIDRAPF.